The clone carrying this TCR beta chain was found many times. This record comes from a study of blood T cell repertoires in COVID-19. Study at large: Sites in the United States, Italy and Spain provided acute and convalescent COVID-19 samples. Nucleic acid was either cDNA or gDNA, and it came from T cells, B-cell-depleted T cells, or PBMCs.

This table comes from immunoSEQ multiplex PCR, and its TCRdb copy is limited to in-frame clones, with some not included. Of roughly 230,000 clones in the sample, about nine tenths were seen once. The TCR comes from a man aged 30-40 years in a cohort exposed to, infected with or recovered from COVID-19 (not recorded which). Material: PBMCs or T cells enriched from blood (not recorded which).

The CDR3 spells CASSLGSAAHTEAFF. CDR3 DNA sequence: TGTGCCAGCAGTTTAGGATCTGCGGCACACACTGAAGCTTTCTTT. The rearrangement joins TRBV27 to TRBJ1-1; D remains ambiguous. V was clipped by 2 bases and J by 3 bases, with 13 bases between them. This CDR3 region has 15 residues. The germline CDR1 and CDR2 sequences are MNHEY and SMNVEV (reference sequence).